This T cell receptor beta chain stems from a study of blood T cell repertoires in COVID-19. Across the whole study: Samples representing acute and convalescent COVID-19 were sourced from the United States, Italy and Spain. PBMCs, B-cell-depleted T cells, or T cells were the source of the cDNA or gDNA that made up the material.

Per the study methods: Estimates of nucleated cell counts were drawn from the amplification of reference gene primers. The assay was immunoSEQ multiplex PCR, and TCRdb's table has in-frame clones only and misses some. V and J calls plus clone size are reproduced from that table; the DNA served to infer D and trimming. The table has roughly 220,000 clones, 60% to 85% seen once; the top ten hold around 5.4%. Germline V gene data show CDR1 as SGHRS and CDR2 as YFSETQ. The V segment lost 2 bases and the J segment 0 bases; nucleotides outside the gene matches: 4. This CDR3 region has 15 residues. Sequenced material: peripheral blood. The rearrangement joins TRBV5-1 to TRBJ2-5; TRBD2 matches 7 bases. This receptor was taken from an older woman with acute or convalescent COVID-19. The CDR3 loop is CASSFQAGNQETQYF. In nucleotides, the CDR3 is TGCGCCAGCAGCTTTCAAGCGGGGAACCAAGAGACCCAGTACTTC.